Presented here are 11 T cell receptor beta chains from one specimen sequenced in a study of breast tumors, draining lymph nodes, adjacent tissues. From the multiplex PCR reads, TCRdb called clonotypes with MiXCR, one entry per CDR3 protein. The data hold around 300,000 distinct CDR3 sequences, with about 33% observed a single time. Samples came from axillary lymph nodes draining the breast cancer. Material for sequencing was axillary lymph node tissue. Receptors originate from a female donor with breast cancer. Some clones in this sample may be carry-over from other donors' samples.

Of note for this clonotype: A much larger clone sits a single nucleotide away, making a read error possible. The CDR3, as DNA: TGTGCCAGCAGCGTAGCTGGCGGGAGGGCCCAATCAGGCACAGATACGCGGTATTTT. Its protein product is CASSVAGGRAQSGTDTRYF. The gene calls are TRBV9 and TRBJ2-3, with 9 positions matching TRBD2. In germline, CDR1 is SGDLS, CDR2 YYNGEE. CDR3 length: 19 amino acids.

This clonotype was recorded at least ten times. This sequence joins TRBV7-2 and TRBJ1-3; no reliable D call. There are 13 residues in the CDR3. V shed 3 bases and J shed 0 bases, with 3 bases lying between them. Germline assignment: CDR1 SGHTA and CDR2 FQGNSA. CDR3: CASSLPSGNTIYF. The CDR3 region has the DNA TGTGCCAGCAGCTTGCCCTCTGGAAACACCATATATTTT.

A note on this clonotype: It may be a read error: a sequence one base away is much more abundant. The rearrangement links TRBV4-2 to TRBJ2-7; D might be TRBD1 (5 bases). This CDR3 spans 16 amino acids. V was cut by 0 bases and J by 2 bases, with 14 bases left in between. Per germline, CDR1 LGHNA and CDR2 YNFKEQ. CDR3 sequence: CASSQDLQAIAYEQYF. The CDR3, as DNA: TGTGCCAGCAGCCAAGATCTACAGGCGATAGCCTACGAGCAGTACTTC.

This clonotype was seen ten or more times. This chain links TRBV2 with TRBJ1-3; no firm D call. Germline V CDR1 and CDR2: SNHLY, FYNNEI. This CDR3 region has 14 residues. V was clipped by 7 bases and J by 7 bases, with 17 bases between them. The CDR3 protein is CASNPRALGNTIYF. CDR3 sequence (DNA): TGTGCCAGCAATCCGCGGGCCCTCGGGAACACCATATATTTT.

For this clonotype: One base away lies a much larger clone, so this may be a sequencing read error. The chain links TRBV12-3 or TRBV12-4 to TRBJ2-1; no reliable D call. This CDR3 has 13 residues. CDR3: CASSPQEENEQSF. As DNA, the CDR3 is TGTGCCAGCAGCCCCCAGGAAGAAAATGAGCAGTCCTTC.

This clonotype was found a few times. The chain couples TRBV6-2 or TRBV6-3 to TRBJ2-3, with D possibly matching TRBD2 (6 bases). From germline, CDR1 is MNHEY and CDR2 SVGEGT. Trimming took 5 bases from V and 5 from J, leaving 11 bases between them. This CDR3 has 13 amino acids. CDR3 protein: CASSGTPGDTQYF. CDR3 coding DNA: TGTGCCAGCAGTGGGACTCCTGGAGATACGCAGTATTTT.

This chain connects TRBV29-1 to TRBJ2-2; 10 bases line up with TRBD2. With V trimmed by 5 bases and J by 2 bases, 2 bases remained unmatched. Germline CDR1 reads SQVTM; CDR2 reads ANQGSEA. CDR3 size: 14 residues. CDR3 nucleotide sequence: TGCAGCGTTATAGCGGGAGGAAACACCGGGGAGCTGTTTTTT. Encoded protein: CSVIAGGNTGELFF.

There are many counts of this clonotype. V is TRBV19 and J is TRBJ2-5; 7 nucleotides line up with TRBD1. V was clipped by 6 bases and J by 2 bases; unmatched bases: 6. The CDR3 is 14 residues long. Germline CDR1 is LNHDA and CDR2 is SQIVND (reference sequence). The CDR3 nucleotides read TGTGCCAGTAGGGAAGGGGGCCCACAAGAGACCCAGTACTTC. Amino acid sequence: CASREGGPQETQYF.

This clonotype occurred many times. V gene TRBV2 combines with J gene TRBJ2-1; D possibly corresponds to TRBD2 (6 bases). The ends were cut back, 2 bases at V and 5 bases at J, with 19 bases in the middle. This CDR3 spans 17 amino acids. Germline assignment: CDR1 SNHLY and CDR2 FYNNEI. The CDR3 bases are TGTGCCAGCAGTGAAAAGAAGGGACGACTAGTCAACAATGAGCAGTTCTTC. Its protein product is CASSEKKGRLVNNEQFF.

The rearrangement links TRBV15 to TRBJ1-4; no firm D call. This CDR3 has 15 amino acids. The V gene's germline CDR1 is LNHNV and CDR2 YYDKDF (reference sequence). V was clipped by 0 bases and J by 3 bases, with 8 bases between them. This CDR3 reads CATSREGLANEKLFF. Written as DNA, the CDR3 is TGTGCCACCAGCAGAGAGGGCCTGGCTAATGAAAAACTGTTTTTT.

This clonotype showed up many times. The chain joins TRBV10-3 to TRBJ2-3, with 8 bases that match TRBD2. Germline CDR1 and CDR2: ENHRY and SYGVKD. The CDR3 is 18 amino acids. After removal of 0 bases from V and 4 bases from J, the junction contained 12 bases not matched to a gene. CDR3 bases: TGTGCCATCAGTGAGTCGAGGAAGGCGGGAGGAGTTTCAGATACGCAGTATTTT. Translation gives CAISESRKAGGVSDTQYF.